The clone carrying this TCR beta chain was recorded a few times. Its specificity is not known. This entry is derived from a study of response to subunit inactivated influenza vaccine. Broader study findings: The authors put forward the suggestion that each seasonal influenza vaccination may bring in only a limited number of new T cells.

The germline gives CDR1 SGHTA, CDR2 FQGNSA. The CDR3 length is 13 residues. Trimming took 2 bases from V and 10 from J, leaving 14 bases between them. TCRdb reanalysed the RT-PCR reads using MiXCR and keeps one entry per CDR3 protein. The sample carries about 520,000 distinct CDR3 sequences, about 25% recorded once. Sequences were derived from CD4+ T cells sorted from PBMCs, sampled roughly 5 days after vaccination. The rearrangement links TRBV7-2 to TRBJ1-1; no clear D. The source of this sequence is a man aged 50 to 60 who received an inactivated influenza vaccine. The CDR3 coding sequence is TGTGCCAGCAGCTTACCGGAGCTTCGGGCAGCTTTCTTT. Its translation: CASSLPELRAAFF.